This T cell receptor (beta chain) was observed in a study of T cells after yellow fever vaccination. Study as a whole: Libraries from low-cell-number fractions were prepared with the SMART-Seq v4 Ultra Low Input RNA kit.

Production of TCR cDNA was by 5'RACE template switching, which also added a universal primer site and UMIs. TCRdb passed the 5' RACE reads through MiXCR, listing each CDR3 protein once. The sample includes about 400,000 distinct CDR3 sequences, approximately 5.7% of them seen just once. This clonotype has at least ten counts. The antigen is undetermined. This CDR3 is 16 amino acids long. The trim removed 8 bases at V and 0 bases at J, leaving 9 bases unmatched. CDR1 and CDR2 (germline): SGHDN, FVKESK. Regarding the study as a whole: Overall, a small share of clonotypes was seen in both CD4 and CD8 compartments.

This specimen was PBMCs, taken 5 days after the yellow fever booster vaccination. This rearrangement joins TRBV14 to TRBJ2-7, with TRBD2 matching 11 bases. The receptor was derived from a man aged 25 to 40 who received the YFV17D yellow fever vaccine. The chain's CDR3 is CASQPILAGGSYEQYF. DNA for the CDR3: TGTGCCAGCCAACCTATCCTAGCGGGAGGCTCCTACGAGCAGTACTTC.